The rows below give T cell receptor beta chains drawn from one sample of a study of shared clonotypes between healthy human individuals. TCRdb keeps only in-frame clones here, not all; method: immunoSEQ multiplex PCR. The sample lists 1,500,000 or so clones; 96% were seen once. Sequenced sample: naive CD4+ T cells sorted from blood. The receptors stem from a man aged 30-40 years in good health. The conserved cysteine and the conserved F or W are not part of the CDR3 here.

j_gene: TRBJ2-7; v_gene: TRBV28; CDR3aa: ASRGGAGGWYEQY
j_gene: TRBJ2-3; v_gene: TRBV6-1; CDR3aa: ASSIQGQSDTQY
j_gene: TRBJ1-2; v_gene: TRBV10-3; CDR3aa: AIGVGAGYT
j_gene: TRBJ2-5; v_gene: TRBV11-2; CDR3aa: ASSQGLAGVRETQY
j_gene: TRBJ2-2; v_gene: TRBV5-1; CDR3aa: ASSPPGTGSRGGELF
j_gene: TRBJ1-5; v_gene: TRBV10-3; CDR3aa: AISDTGGSGQPQH
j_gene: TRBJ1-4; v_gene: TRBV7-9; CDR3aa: ASRGLTNEKLF
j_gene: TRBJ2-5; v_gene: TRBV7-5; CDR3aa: VRSHSTGDHQETQY
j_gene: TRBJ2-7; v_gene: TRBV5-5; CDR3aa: ASSPLAGQTYEQY
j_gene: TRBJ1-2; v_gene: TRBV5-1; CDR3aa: ASSLVGTGEGYT
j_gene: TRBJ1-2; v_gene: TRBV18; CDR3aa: ASSPVRGPPPFLHGYT
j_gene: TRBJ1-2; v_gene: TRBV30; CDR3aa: AWSVYLVGYT
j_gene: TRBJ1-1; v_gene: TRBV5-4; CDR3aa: ASSPAGLSRNTEAF
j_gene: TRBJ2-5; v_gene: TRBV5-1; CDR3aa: ASSLGQGETQY
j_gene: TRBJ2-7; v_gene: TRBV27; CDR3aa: TSSIRGTGVLYEQY
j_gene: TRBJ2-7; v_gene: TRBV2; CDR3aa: ASSEQQGILLYEQY
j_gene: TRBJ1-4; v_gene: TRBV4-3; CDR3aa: ASSQALTTNEKLF
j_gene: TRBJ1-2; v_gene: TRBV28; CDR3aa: ASSSLTGWRYGYT
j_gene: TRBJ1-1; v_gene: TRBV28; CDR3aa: ASSLGPEAF
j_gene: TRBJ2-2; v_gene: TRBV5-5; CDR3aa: ASSRADTGELF
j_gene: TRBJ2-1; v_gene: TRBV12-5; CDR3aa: ASGLFLAGGPRDSYNEQF
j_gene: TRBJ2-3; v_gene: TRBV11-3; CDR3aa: ASSPLGQGKDTQY
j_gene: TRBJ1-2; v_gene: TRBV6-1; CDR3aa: ASSQRQAAS
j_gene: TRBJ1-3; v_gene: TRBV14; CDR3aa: ASSQGPASSGNTIY
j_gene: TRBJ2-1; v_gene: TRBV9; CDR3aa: ASSVADGLRNNEQF
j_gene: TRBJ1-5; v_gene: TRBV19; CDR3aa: ASSIARGQPQH
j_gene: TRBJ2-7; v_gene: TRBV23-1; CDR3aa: ASSRGDFPGQRPYEQY
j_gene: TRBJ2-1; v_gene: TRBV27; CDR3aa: ASSLGRLVHEQF
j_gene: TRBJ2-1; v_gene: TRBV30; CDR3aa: AWCPGANEQF
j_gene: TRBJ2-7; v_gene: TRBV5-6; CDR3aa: ASRPTGPLYEQY
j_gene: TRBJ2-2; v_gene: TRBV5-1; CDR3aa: ASGWEYTGELF
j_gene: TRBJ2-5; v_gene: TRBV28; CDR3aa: ASSAGIVRNQETQY
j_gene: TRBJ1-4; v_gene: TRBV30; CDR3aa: ACAGGSSEKLF
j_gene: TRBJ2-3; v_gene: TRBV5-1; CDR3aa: ASSSGGLAGGSTDTQY
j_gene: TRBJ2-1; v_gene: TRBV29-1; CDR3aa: SVVGQGVPPL
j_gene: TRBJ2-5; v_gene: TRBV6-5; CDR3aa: ASSYSAAGTQY
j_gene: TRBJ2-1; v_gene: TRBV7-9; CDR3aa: ASSPLAGGHNEQF
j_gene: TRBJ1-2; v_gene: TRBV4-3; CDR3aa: ASSQPGQIYGYT
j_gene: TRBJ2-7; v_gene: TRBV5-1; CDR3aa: ASGPGTVGFHEQY
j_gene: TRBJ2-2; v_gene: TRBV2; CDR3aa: ASSVLGGETGELF
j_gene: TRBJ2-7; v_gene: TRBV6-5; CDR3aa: ASSYRRGPFFYEQY
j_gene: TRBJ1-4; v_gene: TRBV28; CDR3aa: ASRTAGPEKLF
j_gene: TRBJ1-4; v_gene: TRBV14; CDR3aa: ASSQGDQAIPTNEKLF
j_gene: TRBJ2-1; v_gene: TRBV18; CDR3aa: ASSQNVGGQGNEQF
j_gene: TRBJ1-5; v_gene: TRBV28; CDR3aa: ASSRPGQGGTQPQH
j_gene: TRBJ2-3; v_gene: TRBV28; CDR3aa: ASSLNRGGLADTQY
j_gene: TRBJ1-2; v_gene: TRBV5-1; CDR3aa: ASSSRGDWNYGYT
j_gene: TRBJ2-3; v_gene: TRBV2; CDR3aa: ASSDWVTTIALRTPTDTQY
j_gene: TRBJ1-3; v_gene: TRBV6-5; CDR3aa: ASSPVVSLGNTIY
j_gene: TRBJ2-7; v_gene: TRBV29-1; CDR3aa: SVGLSTYEQY
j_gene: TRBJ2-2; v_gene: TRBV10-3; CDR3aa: AISQLAPIPGGELF
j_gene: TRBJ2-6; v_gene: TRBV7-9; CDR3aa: ASSLPQGALGSGANVLT
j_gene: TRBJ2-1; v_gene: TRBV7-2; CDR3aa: ASSLAGLAGYNEQF